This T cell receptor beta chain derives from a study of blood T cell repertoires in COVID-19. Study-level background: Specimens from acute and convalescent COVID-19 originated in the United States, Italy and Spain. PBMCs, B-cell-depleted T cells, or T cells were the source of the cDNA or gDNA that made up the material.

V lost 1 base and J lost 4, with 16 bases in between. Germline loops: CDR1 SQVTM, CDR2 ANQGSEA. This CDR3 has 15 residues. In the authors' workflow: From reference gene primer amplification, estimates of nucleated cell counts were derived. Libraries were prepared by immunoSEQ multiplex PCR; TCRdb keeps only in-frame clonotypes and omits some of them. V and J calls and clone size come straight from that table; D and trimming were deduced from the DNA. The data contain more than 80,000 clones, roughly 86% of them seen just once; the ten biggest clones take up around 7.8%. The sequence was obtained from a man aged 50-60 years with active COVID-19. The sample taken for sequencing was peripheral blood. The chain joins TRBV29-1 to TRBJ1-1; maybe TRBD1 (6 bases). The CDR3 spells CSVEGARGFGTEAFF. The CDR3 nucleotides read TGCAGCGTTGAAGGGGCTAGGGGGTTCGGCACTGAAGCTTTCTTT.